These 12 T cell receptor beta chains share one sample of origin, sequenced in a study of neurological immune-mediated disorders. TCRdb reprocessed the 5' RACE reads with MiXCR, giving one entry per CDR3 protein. Of about 46,000 distinct CDR3 sequences in the sample, 3% were seen once. Sequencing input: PBMCs. The receptors here all came from a woman aged 45-65 years with multiple sclerosis.

This clonotype was seen ten or more times. The chain carries TRBV20-1 and TRBJ2-1; 9 positions match TRBD1. CDR1 DFQATT and CDR2 SNEGSKA come from the germline V gene (reference sequence). This CDR3 spans 15 amino acids. V shed 5 bases and J 4 bases; nucleotides not matched to a gene: 9. CDR3 nucleotides: TGCAGTGCTTTAGGGACAGGGATTGTTTACAATGAGCAGTTCTTC. This gives the protein CSALGTGIVYNEQFF.

There are many counts of this clonotype. The V gene is TRBV7-2, the J gene TRBJ2-7; 10 bases agree with TRBD2. The CDR3 has 15 residues. From germline, CDR1 is SGHTA and CDR2 FQGNSA. The V segment lost 0 bases and the J segment 2 bases; nucleotides outside the gene matches: 1. The CDR3 protein is CASSLALAGAYEQYF. CDR3 in DNA: TGTGCCAGCAGCTTAGCGCTAGCGGGAGCCTACGAGCAGTACTTC.

This clonotype was seen many times. This chain joins TRBV9 and TRBJ2-2; D is perhaps TRBD1 (5 bases). Germline values: CDR1 SGDLS, CDR2 YYNGEE. Trimming cost V 3 bases and J 6 bases, with 12 bases left between them. CDR3 length equals 14 residues. The CDR3 DNA sequence: TGTGCCAGCAGCGGTCCCGCAGGGCCCGGGGAGCTGTTTTTT. The encoded protein is CASSGPAGPGELFF.

This clonotype was detected ten times or more. The chain combines TRBV7-2 with TRBJ2-5; the D is unclear. The CDR3 has 12 residues. The germline gives CDR1 SGHTA, CDR2 FQGNSA. V shed 10 bases and J shed 2 bases, with 11 bases lying between them. CDR3 bases: TGTGCCACCGGCGTAGCTCAAGAGACCCAGTACTTC. Protein: CATGVAQETQYF.

In this sample, this clonotype turned up many times. This chain joins TRBV20-1 and TRBJ2-7; 11 nucleotides agree with TRBD2. From germline, CDR1 is DFQATT and CDR2 SNEGSKA (reference sequence). This CDR3 comprises 15 residues. V lost 1 base to trimming and J lost 1 base; unmatched junction nucleotides: 3. CDR3: CSARALAGVSYEQYF. The DNA for the CDR3 is TGCAGTGCTAGAGCACTAGCGGGAGTATCCTACGAGCAGTACTTC.

This clonotype has at least ten counts. The V call is TRBV18, the J call TRBJ2-2; D unresolved. There are 15 residues in the CDR3. Germline V gene sequence: CDR1 KGHSH, CDR2 LQKENI. V gave up 2 bases and J gave up 2 bases, with 9 bases separating them. CDR3 DNA: TGTGCCAGCTCACCAGGGTACAGTAACACCGGGGAGCTGTTTTTT. It translates to CASSPGYSNTGELFF. Variable domain in full (rest from reference TRBV18 and TRBJ2-2): NAGVMQNPRHLVRRRGQEARLRCSPMKGHSHVYWYRQLPEEGLKFMVYLQKENIIDESGMPKERFSAEFPKEGPSILRIQQVVRGDSAAYFCASSPGYSNTGELFFGEGSRLTVL.

The sample holds many counts of this clonotype. The CDR3 region is CASKIGQGYTGELFF. The CDR3 DNA reads TGCGCCAGCAAGATCGGACAGGGATACACCGGGGAGCTGTTTTTT. J is TRBJ2-2 and V is TRBV5-1; 8 bases align to TRBD1. Germline V lookup: CDR1 SGHRS, CDR2 YFSETQ. This CDR3 comprises 15 residues. The J segment lost 3 bases and the V segment lost 6 bases, leaving 7 bases of the junction unmatched. The full variable domain, its missing parts supplied by reference TRBV5-1 and TRBJ2-2, is KAGVTQTPRYLIKTRGQQVTLSCSPISGHRSVSWYQQTPGQGLQFLFEYFSETQRNKGNFPGRFSGRQFSNSRSEMNVSTLELGDSALYLCASKIGQGYTGELFFGEGSRLTVL.

This clonotype has a count of ten or more. J is TRBJ2-3 and V is TRBV20-1; the D is unclear. CDR1 DFQATT and CDR2 SNEGSKA come from the germline V gene (reference sequence). The CDR3 sequence is 14 residues long. V was cut by 3 bases and J by 0 bases, with 10 bases left in between. The CDR3 is CSASPTTSTDTQYF. DNA for the CDR3: TGCAGTGCTAGTCCAACTACAAGCACAGATACGCAGTATTTT.

The table lists this clonotype with many counts. V and J are TRBV19 and TRBJ1-1; D is ambiguous. The germline V gene encodes CDR1 LNHDA and CDR2 SQIVND (reference sequence). V gave up 7 bases and J gave up 1 base, with 10 bases separating them. CDR3 length equals 13 residues. The CDR3 DNA is TGTGCCAGTACCCCGAAGAGGAACACTGAAGCTTTCTTT. Translated, it gives CASTPKRNTEAFF.

This clonotype was counted ten times or more. The chain is built from TRBV12-3 or TRBV12-4 and TRBJ2-4; D is ambiguous. V gave up 4 bases and J gave up 4 bases, with 11 bases separating them. This CDR3 contains 14 residues. CDR3 sequence reads: CASSSGRKKNIQYF. The CDR3, as DNA: TGTGCCAGCAGTTCCGGACGGAAGAAAAACATTCAGTACTTC.

This clonotype was seen ten or more times. The chain recombines TRBV20-1 with TRBJ2-1; 12 bases are shared with TRBD2. The CDR3 covers 17 residues. Germline trimming cut 6 bases from V and 0 bases from J; bases unmatched to any gene: 9. CDR1 DFQATT and CDR2 SNEGSKA come from the germline V gene (reference sequence). The CDR3 reads CSAPLTSGRTSYNEQFF. For the CDR3, the DNA is TGCAGTGCCCCCCTGACTAGCGGGAGAACCTCCTACAATGAGCAGTTCTTC.

This clonotype was seen repeatedly, ten times or more. A much larger clone sits a single nucleotide away, making a read error possible. The chain employs TRBV7-9 and TRBJ2-1; D uncertain. This CDR3 has 13 residues. Germline CDR1 and CDR2: SEHNR and FQNEAQ (reference sequence). CDR3 amino acids: CASSLPSYNEQSF. Written as DNA, the CDR3 is TGTGCCAGCAGCTTGCCCAGCTACAATGAGCAGTCCTTC.